Below, 16 T cell receptor beta chains from the same sample are listed, as sequenced in a study of regulatory T cells in long-lasting Graves disease. Library construction for TCR beta used iRepertoire HTBI primers and Arm-PCR of CDR3 regions. From the multiplex PCR reads, TCRdb called clonotypes with MiXCR, one entry per CDR3 protein. The sample gives some 500,000 distinct CDR3 sequences, roughly 15% of which show up once; roughly 25% is in the top ten. Time point here: newly diagnosed GD, antithyroid drugs for less than 3 months. Extracted RNA from PBMCs served as the source of the TCR library. The same data also contributed to another study, on T cells in Graves' hyperthyroidism and ophthalmopathy.

The sequencing here drew on peripheral blood mononuclear cells (PBMCs), taken at new diagnosis, from a patient treated with antithyroid drugs. The receptor source for this set is a woman between 40 and 65 years old with Graves disease.

The chain employs TRBV5-1 and TRBJ2-5; 7 bases align to TRBD1. The closer fit of TRBJ2-1 to the DNA end suggests the J call may be wrong. The CDR3 totals 13 residues. Germline CDR1 and CDR2: SGHRS and YFSETQ. CDR3 bases: TGCGCCAGCAGCTTGGAGGGGGCCTACGAGCAGTTCTTC. Amino acid sequence: CASSLEGAYEQFF.

V and J are TRBV20-1 and TRBJ1-6, with D perhaps matching TRBD1 (5 bases). In germline, CDR1 is DFQATT, CDR2 SNEGSKA (reference sequence). Trimming pared 2 bases from V and 11 bases from J, leaving 13 bases between. The CDR3 covers 13 residues. The chain's CDR3 is CSARPEGSAPLHF. The CDR3 nucleotides read TGCAGTGCTAGACCGGAGGGGTCGGCACCCCTCCACTTT.

This clonotype showed up many times. The rearrangement uses TRBV10-3 and TRBJ1-2; perhaps TRBD1 as D (5 bases). Germline CDR1 and CDR2: ENHRY and SYGVKD. CDR3 size: 15 residues. Trimming left V 0 bases short and J 1 base short, with 9 bases between. The CDR3 DNA is TGTGCCATCAGTGAGTCACGACAGCTTAACTATGGCTACACCTTC. Its translation: CAISESRQLNYGYTF.

In DNA form, the CDR3 reads TGTGCCACCCCCCCCGGGCGCCAGGGGAACACCGGGGAGCTGTTTTTT. Translating gives CATPPGRQGNTGELFF. The chain has TRBV7-6 and TRBJ2-2, with D perhaps matching TRBD1 (5 bases). V was pared by 10 bases and J by 1 base, with 19 bases between. The V gene's germline CDR1 is SGHVS and CDR2 FNYEAQ. This CDR3 has 16 amino acids.

This clonotype was seen more than once but under ten times. The chain combines TRBV9 with TRBJ2-2, with TRBD1 matching 8 bases. CDR1 is SGDLS and CDR2 is YYNGEE in the germline V gene. The CDR3 extends over 16 amino acids. V shed 4 bases and J 2 bases; nucleotides not matched to a gene: 7. This CDR3 is CASSTPTGENTGELFF. The CDR3 region has the DNA TGTGCCAGCAGCACTCCGACAGGGGAAAACACCGGGGAGCTGTTTTTT.

This clonotype was seen at least ten times. The gene calls are TRBV5-1 and TRBJ1-1, with a possible D match to TRBD1 (5 bases). The V gene lost 0 bases and the J gene lost 5 bases, with 14 bases spanning the gap. The CDR3 is 15 residues long. In germline, CDR1 is SGHRS, CDR2 YFSETQ. DNA of the CDR3: TGCGCCAGCAGCTTGGGGGGCGGAGGACGGACTGAAGCTTTCTTT. Translated, it gives CASSLGGGGRTEAFF. The whole variable domain, remainder taken from reference TRBV5-1 and TRBJ1-1, is KAGVTQTPRYLIKTRGQQVTLSCSPISGHRSVSWYQQTPGQGLQFLFEYFSETQRNKGNFPGRFSGRQFSNSRSEMNVSTLELGDSALYLCASSLGGGGRTEAFFGQGTRLTVV.

This clonotype showed up just a few times. The chain has TRBV19 and TRBJ1-5; D gene unclear. The CDR3 runs 14 residues. The ends were cut back, 9 bases at V and 2 bases at J, with 14 bases in the middle. Looked up from germline, CDR1 is LNHDA and CDR2 is SQIVND (reference sequence). The CDR3 is CASLSGERNQPQHF. Written as DNA, the CDR3 is TGTGCCAGCCTGTCCGGGGAACGCAATCAGCCCCAGCATTTT.

This clonotype was found many times. CDR3 sequence reads: CASSQTASEQYF. The CDR3 DNA sequence: TGCGCCAGCAGCCAAACAGCGTCCGAGCAGTACTTC. The rearrangement links TRBV5-1 to TRBJ2-7; D unresolved. Deletions cut 4 bases from V and 6 bases from J, with 11 bases between. The CDR3 contains 12 residues. Per germline, CDR1 SGHRS and CDR2 YFSETQ.

This clonotype was detected many times. V usage is TRBV6-5 and J usage is TRBJ1-2; D not resolved. The CDR3 consists of 13 residues. V lost 3 bases and J lost 6, with 11 bases in between. Per the germline V gene, CDR1 is MNHEY and CDR2 is SVGAGI. This CDR3 is CASSYSWEHGYTF. In DNA form, the CDR3 reads TGTGCCAGCAGTTATTCCTGGGAGCATGGCTACACCTTC.

Ten or more counts support this clonotype. The chain uses TRBV6-1 and TRBJ2-1; D ambiguous. The CDR3 extends over 13 amino acids. Deletions cut 5 bases from V and 5 bases from J, with 10 bases between. Germline values: CDR1 MNHNS, CDR2 SASEGT. This chain's CDR3 is CASSKDIDNEQFF. The CDR3 nucleotides are TGTGCCAGCAGTAAAGACATCGACAATGAGCAGTTCTTC.

The V call is TRBV4-1, the J call TRBJ1-4; no clear D gene. Trimming pared 5 bases from V and 0 bases from J, leaving 10 bases between. Per the germline V gene, CDR1 is MGHRA and CDR2 is YSYEKL. This CDR3 has 15 amino acids. Written as DNA, the CDR3 is TGCGCCAGCAGCGACACACCGACAACTAATGAAAAACTGTTTTTT. Amino acids: CASSDTPTTNEKLFF.

Only a few counts were recorded for this clonotype. CDR3 in DNA: TGTGCCAGCAGCGAGGGCGGGACGGCCACAGATACGCAGTATTTT. It specifies CASSEGGTATDTQYF. The V call is TRBV9, the J call TRBJ2-3, with D tentatively TRBD2 (6 bases). CDR3 size: 15 residues. Trimming removed 3 bases from V and 2 bases from J, with 13 bases in between. In germline, CDR1 is SGDLS, CDR2 YYNGEE.

In its sample, this clonotype was seen a few times. This chain links TRBV6-2 or TRBV6-3 with TRBJ2-3; D may correspond to TRBD1 or TRBD2 (5 bases each). V was pared by 7 bases and J by 9 bases, with 26 bases between. Per the germline V gene, CDR1 is MNHEY and CDR2 is SVGEGT. The CDR3 extends over 16 amino acids. DNA for the CDR3: TGTGCCAGCACCCCCGGGGCAGGCAGGGTCCCCTCCACGCAGTATTTT. Protein: CASTPGAGRVPSTQYF.

V gene TRBV12-5 combines with J gene TRBJ2-3, with D possibly TRBD1 on 7 matching bases. The CDR3 loop spans 16 amino acids. Trimming removed 6 bases from V and 3 bases from J, with 19 bases in between. The germline gives CDR1 LGHNT, CDR2 FRNRAP. As DNA, the CDR3 is TGTGCTAGTGGCCTCCGACAGGGAGGTTGGACAGATACGCAGTATTTT. This translates into CASGLRQGGWTDTQYF. The complete variable domain, with remaining parts taken from reference TRBV12-5 and TRBJ2-3, reads DARVTQTPRHKVTEMGQEVTMRCQPILGHNTVFWYRQTMMQGLELLAYFRNRAPLDDSGMPKDRFSAEMPDATLATLKIQPSEPRDSAVYFCASGLRQGGWTDTQYFGPGTRLTVL.

V gene TRBV2 combines with J gene TRBJ1-5; maybe TRBD1 (6 bases). This CDR3 is 16 amino acids long. The germline gives CDR1 SNHLY, CDR2 FYNNEI. V was trimmed by 5 bases and J by 2 bases, leaving 16 bases between them. The CDR3 protein is CASSRDTGRGNQPQHF. CDR3 nucleotide sequence: TGTGCCAGCAGTCGGGACACTGGGAGGGGCAATCAGCCCCAGCATTTT.

This clonotype was counted many times. The chain combines TRBV6-2 or TRBV6-3 with TRBJ2-1; a possible D gene is TRBD1 (5 bases). The CDR3 consists of 12 residues. V lost 6 bases and J 8 bases, leaving 11 bases between the germline ends. CDR1 is MNHEY and CDR2 is SVGEGT in the germline V gene. The chain's CDR3 is CASSHPRDEQFF. The DNA of the CDR3 is TGTGCCAGCAGCCACCCCAGGGATGAGCAGTTCTTC.